This T cell receptor (beta chain) was captured by sequencing in a study of technical replicates of blood from a handful of donors. Some clones are missing from TCRdb's copy, which holds only in-frame ones; the method was immunoSEQ multiplex PCR. The sample lists around 62,000 clones, 95% to 97% occurring once. CDR1 MNHNS and CDR2 SASEGT come from the germline V gene. The V segment lost 7 bases and the J segment 5 bases; nucleotides outside the gene matches: 5. This CDR3 spans 13 amino acids. This sequence joins TRBV6-1 and TRBJ1-1, with TRBD1 identical over 9 bases. The origin of this receptor is a human donor in good health. The sequencing input was T cells isolated from PBMCs. The CDR3 is CASTLDRGTEAFF. The CDR3 bases are TGTGCCAGCACCCTTGACAGGGGGACTGAAGCTTTCTTT.